Below are 9 T cell receptor beta chains sequenced from a single sample in a study of cytomegalovirus exposure and HLA in healthy donors. The PCR had 60 Vbeta and 13 Jbeta primers. Only in-frame clones appear in the TCRdb table, and some are missing; sequencing was by immunoSEQ multiplex PCR. The sample yields 120,000 to 150,000 clones, 78% seen once. Sequencing was carried out using PBMCs. The source of these receptors is a man aged 35 to 55 in good health and CMV-seropositive.

J is TRBJ2-7 and V is TRBV7-2, with TRBD2 matching over 7 bases. The CDR3 covers 14 residues. Looked up from germline, CDR1 is SGHTA and CDR2 is FQGNSA. Trimming cost V 0 bases and J 6 bases; bases outside gene matches: 5. In nucleotides, the CDR3 is TGTGCCAGCAGCTTAGCGGCAGGGAGGGGCGAGCAGTACTTC. It codes for CASSLAAGRGEQYF.

The genes are TRBV5-1 and TRBJ1-4; TRBD1 is a possible D gene (6 bases). From germline, CDR1 is SGHRS and CDR2 YFSETQ. CDR3 length equals 15 residues. V was cut by 0 bases and J by 0 bases, with 6 bases left in between. CDR3 loop: CASSLGQATNEKLFF. The CDR3 DNA reads as TGCGCCAGCAGCTTGGGACAGGCAACTAATGAAAAACTGTTTTTT.

The J gene is TRBJ1-1, the V gene TRBV18; 11 bases map to TRBD1. Germline CDR1 reads KGHSH; CDR2 reads LQKENI. The trim removed 2 bases at V and 7 bases at J, leaving 9 bases unmatched. This CDR3 contains 16 residues. CDR3 amino acids: CASSPGQGAQIDEAFF. The CDR3 DNA is TGTGCCAGCTCACCAGGACAGGGGGCGCAGATAGATGAAGCTTTCTTT.

This rearrangement joins TRBV7-9 to TRBJ2-7; D not resolved. V was cut by 1 base and J by 3 bases, with 10 bases left in between. CDR1 is SEHNR and CDR2 is FQNEAQ in the germline V gene (reference sequence). The CDR3 loop spans 14 amino acids. The CDR3 here is CASSLGPTGYEQYF. The CDR3 nucleotides are TGTGCCAGCAGCTTAGGCCCCACGGGCTACGAGCAGTACTTC.

J is TRBJ1-1 and V is TRBV6-1; TRBD1 might be the D (5 bases). Germline CDR1 is MNHNS and CDR2 is SASEGT. With 2 bases removed from V and 6 bases from J, the gap between germline ends came to 16 bases. The CDR3 is 15 amino acids. This CDR3 is CASSESKGEIAEAFF. The CDR3, as DNA: TGTGCCAGCAGTGAAAGTAAAGGGGAAATAGCTGAAGCTTTCTTT.

The chain joins TRBV6-5 to TRBJ2-6; 7 positions match TRBD2. J gave up 14 bases and V 4 bases, and 17 bases lay outside the gene matches. The CDR3 totals 16 residues. Per germline, CDR1 MNHEY and CDR2 SVGAGI. As DNA, the CDR3 is TGTGCCAGCAGTTCCGCTCGACTAGCCCTGGAGCCCCTCCTGACTTTC. It translates to CASSSARLALEPLLTF.

The V gene is TRBV15, the J gene TRBJ2-2, with a tentative D call TRBD1 (6 bases). The CDR3 covers 15 residues. The germline gives CDR1 LNHNV, CDR2 YYDKDF (reference sequence). V was cut by 1 base and J by 2 bases, with 8 bases left in between. This CDR3 is CATSRGDTNTGELFF. CDR3 bases: TGTGCCACCAGCAGAGGGGACACAAACACCGGGGAGCTGTTTTTT.

The J gene is TRBJ2-2, the V gene TRBV7-9, with TRBD2 as a possible D gene (6 bases). Germline V gene data show CDR1 as SEHNR and CDR2 as FQNEAQ (reference sequence). This CDR3 region has 18 residues. Trimming removed 4 bases at V and 3 bases at J, with 21 bases between. CDR3 nucleotide sequence: TGTGCCAGCAGCTCAAGGACCATCGGGACTCCCGACACCGGGGAGCTGTTTTTT. Residues: CASSSRTIGTPDTGELFF.

V gene TRBV10-1 combines with J gene TRBJ2-7, with TRBD2 matching 11 bases. With V trimmed by 0 bases and J by 9 bases, 13 bases remained unmatched. The CDR3 extends over 17 amino acids. The germline gives CDR1 WNHNN, CDR2 SYGVQD (reference sequence). CDR3 DNA: TGCGCCAGCAGTGAGTCGCTAGCGGGAGGCCCCCGGTTTCGGCAGTACTTC. Protein: CASSESLAGGPRFRQYF.